This TCR beta chain was recovered during a study of radiotherapy plus CTLA-4 blockade in lung cancer. Overall study findings and caveats: Researchers report tumor-derived TCR clones expanding in blood after radiotherapy plus ipilimumab.

Only in-frame clones appear in the TCRdb table, and some are missing; sequencing was by immunoSEQ multiplex PCR. The sample consists of 60,000 to 70,000 clones, 70% to 80% of them appearing once. The CDR3 contains 14 residues. V lost 2 bases, J lost 3 bases, and 8 bases lay in between. In germline, CDR1 is SGHKS, CDR2 YYEKEE (reference sequence). About this clone: Its antigen is currently unknown.

The sequence derives from a human donor with non-small cell lung cancer who had a complete response to radiotherapy plus ipilimumab. The source was peripheral blood, collected from a patient treated with radiotherapy plus ipilimumab. This chain links TRBV5-5 with TRBJ2-2, with D unresolved. CDR3 coding DNA: TGTGCCAGCAGCTTCCTCTCCGACACCGGGGAGCTGTTTTTT. Translated: CASSFLSDTGELFF.